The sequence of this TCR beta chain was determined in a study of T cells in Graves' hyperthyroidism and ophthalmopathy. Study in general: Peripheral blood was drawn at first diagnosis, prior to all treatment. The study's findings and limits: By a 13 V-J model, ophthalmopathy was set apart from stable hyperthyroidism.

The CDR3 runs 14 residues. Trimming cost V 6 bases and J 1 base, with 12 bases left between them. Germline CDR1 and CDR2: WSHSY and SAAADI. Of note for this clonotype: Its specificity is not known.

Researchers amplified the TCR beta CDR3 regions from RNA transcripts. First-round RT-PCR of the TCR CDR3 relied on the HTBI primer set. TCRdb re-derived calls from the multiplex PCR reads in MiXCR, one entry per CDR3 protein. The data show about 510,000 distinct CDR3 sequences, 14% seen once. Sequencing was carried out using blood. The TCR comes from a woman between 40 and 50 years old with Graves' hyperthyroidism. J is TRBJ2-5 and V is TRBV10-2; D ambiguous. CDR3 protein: CASSYFGGQETQYF. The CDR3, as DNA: TGCGCCAGCAGCTATTTTGGTGGCCAAGAGACCCAGTACTTC.